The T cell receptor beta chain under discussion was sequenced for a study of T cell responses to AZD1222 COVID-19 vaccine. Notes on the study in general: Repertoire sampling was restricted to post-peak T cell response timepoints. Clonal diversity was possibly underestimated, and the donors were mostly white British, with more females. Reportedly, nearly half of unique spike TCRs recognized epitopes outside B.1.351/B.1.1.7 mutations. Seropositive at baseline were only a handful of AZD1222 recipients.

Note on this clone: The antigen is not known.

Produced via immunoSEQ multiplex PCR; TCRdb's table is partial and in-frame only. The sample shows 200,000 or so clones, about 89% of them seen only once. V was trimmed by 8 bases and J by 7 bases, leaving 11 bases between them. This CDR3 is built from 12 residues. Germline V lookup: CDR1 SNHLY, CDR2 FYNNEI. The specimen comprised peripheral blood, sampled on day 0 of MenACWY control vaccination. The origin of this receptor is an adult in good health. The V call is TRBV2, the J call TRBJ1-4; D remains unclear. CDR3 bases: TGTGCCAGCGGGCGATCTCCTGAAAAACTGTTTTTT. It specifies CASGRSPEKLFF. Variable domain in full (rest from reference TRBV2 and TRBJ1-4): EPEVTQTPSHQVTQMGQEVILRCVPISNHLYFYWYRQILGQKVEFLVSFYNNEISEKSEIFDDQFSVERPDGSNFTLKIRSTKLEDSAMYFCASGRSPEKLFFGSGTQLSVL.